The 17 T cell receptor beta chains given below trace back to one sample, sequenced in a study of T cell clonotyping in hematopoietic cell transplantation. Only in-frame clones appear in the TCRdb table, and some are missing; sequencing was by immunoSEQ multiplex PCR. Seen here are around 9,000 clones, approximately 88% observed once, and the top ten hold more than 4%. Sample: peripheral blood mononuclear cells, taken at the time of graft-versus-host disease after allogeneic stem cell transplant. The receptors derive from a male patient in his sixties or seventies who had an allogeneic stem cell transplant from a related donor, so the T cells may come from the graft donor. Some clones in this sample may be carry-over from other donors' samples.

This clone was seen only a few times. The chain recombines TRBV7-8 with TRBJ2-6; D not resolved. Trimming left V 5 bases short and J 1 base short, with 3 bases between. This CDR3 comprises 13 residues. Germline V lookup: CDR1 SGHVS, CDR2 FQNEAQ. The CDR3 is CASSASGANVLTF. For the CDR3, the DNA is TGTGCCAGCAGCGCTTCTGGGGCCAACGTCCTGACTTTC.

The genes are TRBV9 and TRBJ1-4; the match to TRBD1 covers 9 bases. The CDR3 is 15 amino acids. V shed 3 bases, J shed 6 bases, and the junction held 6 bases outside the gene matches. Germline V gene sequence: CDR1 SGDLS, CDR2 YYNGEE. Written as DNA, the CDR3 is TGTGCCAGCAGCGCGGGACAGGGAGGCTATGAAAAACTGTTTTTT. It specifies CASSAGQGGYEKLFF.

CDR3 sequence reads: CASSLLRRGHRNTEAFF. The CDR3 coding sequence is TGTGCCAGCAGTTTATTAAGGAGGGGGCATCGGAACACTGAAGCTTTCTTT. The V and J genes are TRBV27 and TRBJ1-1; 7 bases map to TRBD1. The CDR3 is 17 residues long. CDR1 is MNHEY, CDR2 SMNVEV, per germline (reference sequence). J was trimmed by 1 base and V by 1 base; bases with no gene match: 9.

J is TRBJ2-3 and V is TRBV7-8; D call uncertain. Trimming pared 2 bases from V and 4 bases from J, leaving 7 bases between. CDR3 length: 13 amino acids. Germline CDR1 reads SGHVS; CDR2 reads FQNEAQ. The CDR3 DNA sequence: TGTGCCAGCAGCTTACGTGCCGCAGATACGCAGTATTTT. Encoded protein: CASSLRAADTQYF.

This clone is a singleton in its sample. The DNA is omitted, as the CDR3 cannot be located on it reliably, and the CDR3 follows TCRdb's listing. This chain links TRBV28 with TRBJ2-2; whether TRBD2, the table's D call, matches the DNA was not checked. The CDR3 is 18 amino acids in total, end residues counted. The germline gives CDR1 MDHEN, CDR2 SYDVKM. CDR3 loop: CASSSSGLAGTNTGELFF.

This clone was found once. The chain couples TRBV28 to TRBJ2-2; 7 bases align to TRBD1. Germline CDR1 reads MDHEN; CDR2 reads SYDVKM. V lost 5 bases, J lost 2 bases, and 5 bases stayed unmatched. This CDR3 has 15 residues. CDR3 in amino acids: CASSADRVNTGELFF. CDR3 sequence (DNA): TGTGCCAGCAGTGCAGACAGGGTTAACACCGGGGAGCTGTTTTTT.

This sequence joins TRBV30 and TRBJ2-7, with 8 bases lining up with TRBD2. CDR3 length: 13 residues. Germline V lookup: CDR1 GTSNPN, CDR2 SVGIG (reference sequence). V lost 4 bases, J lost 3 bases, and 5 bases stayed unmatched. In nucleotides, the CDR3 is TGTGCCTGGAACCGGGAGGGTGGCTACGAGCAGTACTTC. It translates to CAWNREGGYEQYF.

In nucleotides, the CDR3 is TGTGCCAGCAGCCGGAGGGCTTCAACTGAGCAGTTCTTC. This sequence encodes CASSRRASTEQFF. This chain joins TRBV6-5 and TRBJ2-1; D may be TRBD2 (6 bases). CDR1 and CDR2 from the germline V gene are MNHEY and SVGAGI. The V gene lost 6 bases and the J gene lost 9 bases, with 15 bases spanning the gap. The CDR3 has 13 residues.

The chain's CDR3 is CASSFVGANVLTF. In nucleotides, the CDR3 is TGTGCCAGCAGCTTCGTTGGGGCCAACGTCCTGACTTTC. The chain joins TRBV5-8 to TRBJ2-6; D remains ambiguous. This CDR3 has 13 amino acids. V was trimmed by 2 bases and J by 3 bases, leaving 3 bases between them. Per the germline V gene, CDR1 is SGHTS and CDR2 is YDEGEE.

J is TRBJ2-5 and V is TRBV28; perhaps TRBD2 as D (5 bases). The germline gives CDR1 MDHEN, CDR2 SYDVKM. Trimming removed 7 bases from V and 5 bases from J, with 17 bases in between. The CDR3 extends over 14 amino acids. CDR3 nucleotides: TGTGCCAGCACCCATGGAGGAAGAGTGGAGACCCAGTACTTC. Translated, it gives CASTHGGRVETQYF.

This chain joins TRBV6-6 and TRBJ1-2, with TRBD1 matching 11 bases. Germline lookup yields CDR1 MNHNY and CDR2 SVGAGI (reference sequence). The CDR3 totals 15 residues. J was trimmed by 8 bases and V by 5 bases; bases with no gene match: 10. Here the CDR3 DNA reads TGTGCCAGCAGTCACGGCCGGGACAGGGGGAAGGGCTACACCTTC. This gives the protein CASSHGRDRGKGYTF.

The rearrangement joins TRBV10-3 to TRBJ1-2, with unresolved D. Germline CDR1 ENHRY, CDR2 SYGVKD. Trimming pared 6 bases from V and 4 bases from J, leaving 15 bases between. The CDR3 covers 14 residues. CDR3 residues: CAIRDTNLGYGYTF. CDR3 nucleotide sequence: TGTGCCATCAGAGACACAAACTTAGGCTATGGCTACACCTTC.

This chain uses TRBV28 with TRBJ2-1, with D possibly being TRBD2 (5 bases). V was trimmed by 8 bases and J by 3 bases, leaving 17 bases between them. The CDR3 extends over 15 amino acids. Germline lookup yields CDR1 MDHEN and CDR2 SYDVKM. The chain's CDR3 is CASARASYRYNEQFF. The CDR3 DNA follows: TGTGCCAGCGCCCGGGCTAGCTATCGCTACAATGAGCAGTTCTTC.

The chain links TRBV18 to TRBJ2-5, with TRBD1 as a possible D gene (6 bases). Germline V gene sequence: CDR1 KGHSH, CDR2 LQKENI. The V end was cut by 5 bases, the J end by 1 base, with 14 bases between. This CDR3 has 15 amino acids. CDR3 loop: CASSSTGTSQETQYF. DNA for the CDR3: TGTGCCAGCTCATCCACCGGGACATCCCAAGAGACCCAGTACTTC. Full variable domain (remainder filled in from reference TRBV18 and TRBJ2-5): NAGVMQNPRHLVRRRGQEARLRCSPMKGHSHVYWYRQLPEEGLKFMVYLQKENIIDESGMPKERFSAEFPKEGPSILRIQQVVRGDSAAYFCASSSTGTSQETQYFGPGTRLLVL.

V and J are TRBV5-1 and TRBJ1-2; no clear D. The CDR3 length is 14 residues. Looked up from germline, CDR1 is SGHRS and CDR2 is YFSETQ. With 7 bases removed from V and 5 bases from J, the gap between germline ends came to 18 bases. The CDR3 region is CASDPGNFLYGYTF. In DNA form, the CDR3 reads TGCGCCAGCGACCCTGGGAACTTTTTATATGGCTACACCTTC.

The chain combines TRBV4-3 with TRBJ2-7; D may be TRBD1 (6 bases). Trimming left V 0 bases short and J 2 bases short, with 11 bases between. CDR1 is LGHNA, CDR2 YSLEER, per germline. The CDR3 is 15 amino acids. The CDR3 DNA sequence: TGCGCCAGCAGCCAAGACCCTGGACAGACCTACGAGCAGTACTTC. Amino acid sequence: CASSQDPGQTYEQYF.

The chain is built from TRBV29-1 and TRBJ2-2, with 7 bases fitting TRBD1. Germline CDR1 reads SQVTM; CDR2 reads ANQGSEA. CDR3 length equals 13 residues. J gave up 6 bases and V 7 bases, and 8 bases lay outside the gene matches. CDR3 sequence: CSARTGSPGELFF. CDR3 nucleotides: TGCAGCGCTAGGACAGGATCGCCCGGGGAGCTGTTTTTT.